This record looks at one TCR beta chain sequence and its context. From blood CD8+ and CD4+ T cells, TCR beta sequences were generated. In contrast to the negatively isolated CD8+ and CD4+ T cells, TEMRA cells were FACS-enriched. The sample belongs to a study of CD8 T cells in Susac syndrome. Germline CDR1 SQVTM, CDR2 ANQGSEA. V was cut by 3 bases and J by 8 bases, with 16 bases left in between. The CDR3 covers 13 residues. Random hexamers were used to reverse transcribe an amount of 0.5 to 1 ug RNA. TCRdb reanalysed the immunoSEQ multiplex PCR reads using MiXCR and keeps one entry per CDR3 protein. The sample contains over 95,000 distinct CDR3 sequences, around 93% of which appear only once.

Sequencing was performed on CD8+ T cells from PBMCs. The TCR comes from a human donor in good health. The chain carries TRBV29-1 and TRBJ1-2, with D possibly matching TRBD1 (5 bases). The CDR3 sequence is CSVDGASSKGYTF. The CDR3 DNA follows: TGCAGCGTTGATGGGGCCTCTTCGAAAGGCTACACCTTC. The complete variable domain, with remaining parts taken from reference TRBV29-1 and TRBJ1-2, reads SAVISQKPSRDICQRGTSLTIQCQVDSQVTMMFWYRQQPGQSLTLIATANQGSEATYESGFVIDKFPISRPNLTFSTLTVSNMSPEDSSIYLCSVDGASSKGYTFGSGTRLTVV.